The present T cell receptor (beta chain) was sequenced within a study of blood T cell repertoires in COVID-19. Study details: COVID-19 samples from acute and convalescent phases originated in the United States, Italy and Spain. T cells, B-cell-depleted T cells, or PBMCs supplied cDNA or gDNA.

Under the authors' procedure: Amplification from reference gene primers served as the basis for estimated nucleated cell counts. The table came from immunoSEQ multiplex PCR; TCRdb's copy has only in-frame clones and leaves some out. The DNA gave D and trimming, while V, J and clone size come from that table. The sample lists hundreds of thousands of clones; around nine tenths were seen once. Trimming cost V 1 base and J 4 bases, with 7 bases left between them. The germline V gene has CDR1 LGHDT and CDR2 YNNKEL (reference sequence). The CDR3 loop spans 13 amino acids. The V and J genes are TRBV3-1 (or the pseudogene TRBV3-2) and TRBJ1-2, with D unresolved. The specimen sequenced was peripheral blood. The source is a man between 65 and 79 years old with acute or convalescent COVID-19. CDR3 coding DNA: TGTGCCAGCAGCCAAGCTGTCGGCTATGGCTACACCTTC. Protein product: CASSQAVGYGYTF.